One and the same sample provided the 2 T cell receptor beta chains below, sequenced in a study of T cells in Graves' hyperthyroidism and ophthalmopathy. Amplification yielded TCR beta CDR3 regions, with RNA transcripts as the source. With the HTBI primer set, the TCR CDR3 went through a first round of RT-PCR. From the multiplex PCR reads, TCRdb called clonotypes with MiXCR, one entry per CDR3 protein. The repertoire has about 480,000 distinct CDR3 sequences, about 15% of them found once; the top ten carry roughly 17%. Material: blood. The receptor source for this set is a woman under 30 with Graves' hyperthyroidism.

Ten or more counts support this clonotype. V and J are TRBV28 and TRBJ2-1; 11 bases fit TRBD2. CDR1 and CDR2 (germline): MDHEN, SYDVKM. This CDR3 spans 17 amino acids. Trimming cost V 6 bases and J 4 bases; bases outside gene matches: 11. The CDR3 nucleotides are TGTGCCAGCAGGCCTATACTAGCGGGAGATATGTACAATGAGCAGTTCTTC. Residues: CASRPILAGDMYNEQFF. Supplemented by reference TRBV28 and TRBJ2-1, the full variable domain reads DVKVTQSSRYLVKRTGEKVFLECVQDMDHENMFWYRQDPGLGLRLIYFSYDVKMKEKGDIPEGYSVSREKKERFSLILESASTNQTSMYLCASRPILAGDMYNEQFFGPGTRLTVL.

In the case of this clonotype: This may arise from a read error, as a much more abundant clone is one base away. The CDR3 ends on some other residue instead of the conserved phenylalanine or tryptophan, so this is likely a read error. The rearrangement links TRBV12-3 or TRBV12-4 to TRBJ2-7; either TRBD1 or TRBD2 may fit D (6 bases each). The CDR3 contains 11 residues. V was cut by 6 bases and J by 6 bases, with 9 bases left in between. The CDR3 spells CASRRGVEQYL. The CDR3 DNA reads TGTGCCAGCAGAAGGGGGGTCGAGCAGTACCTC.